This is a list of T cell receptor beta chains from one sample in a study of T cell responses to AZD1222 COVID-19 vaccine. Data came from immunoSEQ multiplex PCR; TCRdb stores just in-frame clones and leaves some out. Among around 160,000 clones listed, around nine tenths were seen once. Sequences were derived from peripheral blood, sampled on day 0 of AZD1222 vaccination. These receptors were obtained from an adult in good health. Each CDR3 is given with its conserved first and last residue. D genes are given only for firm matches.

TRBV29-1	13	TRBJ1-2	NA	CSVERGNGYGYTF
TRBV29-1	12	TRBJ2-7	NA	CSVVHGIYEQYF
TRBV6-5	14	TRBJ1-5	NA	CASSYSAGRGPQHF
TRBV5-6	16	TRBJ2-7	TRBD1	CASSLVMGQGAGEQYF
TRBV7-3	15	TRBJ2-1	NA	CASSPQLASYNEQFF
TRBV7-2	16	TRBJ2-1	TRBD2	CASSTRLAGGYNEQFF
TRBV3-1/TRBV3-2	16	TRBJ1-2	NA	CASSQLEGWGLEGYTF
TRBV7-3	17	TRBJ2-1	TRBD1	CASSLTGGTGGRSGQFF
TRBV5-8	13	TRBJ1-6	NA	CASSLTGPFPLHF
TRBV6-5	16	TRBJ1-4	NA	CASSYSWTAVDEKLFF
TRBV7-3	14	TRBJ2-2	NA	CASRIGRETGELFF
TRBV28	15	TRBJ2-1	NA	CASSLGGASYNEQFF
TRBV29-1	16	TRBJ2-5	TRBD1	CSVAFSDRDFEETQYF
TRBV23-1	13	TRBJ2-4	NA	CARLGIAKNIQYF
TRBV10-3	15	TRBJ1-5	NA	CAISESMGYNQPQHF
TRBV6-5	13	TRBJ1-1	NA	CASSYRSNTEAFF
TRBV2	18	TRBJ1-3	NA	CASTGPATDQNSGNTIYF
TRBV4-1	18	TRBJ2-6	TRBD2	CASSQFGGIPSGANVLTF
TRBV18	16	TRBJ2-5	NA	CASSPPEGRIQETQYF
TRBV5-4	18	TRBJ2-7	TRBD2	CASSLFLAGDISWNEQYF
TRBV5-1	17	TRBJ1-5	NA	CASSLGDNGGGNQPQHF
TRBV28	15	TRBJ1-5	TRBD1	CASRPQGVRNQPQHF
TRBV19	15	TRBJ1-1	TRBD1	CASSSPGGGGTEAFF
TRBV10-3	13	TRBJ1-1	NA	CAATQGIGTEAFF
TRBV6-5	14	TRBJ1-5	TRBD1	CASKGQESNQPQHF
TRBV5-5	17	TRBJ1-4	TRBD1	CASSLVGTGATNEKLFF
TRBV13	17	TRBJ2-3	TRBD2	CASSLGTSGMMGDTQYF
TRBV18	15	TRBJ2-1	NA	CASSASWSSYNEQFF
TRBV2	13	TRBJ2-5	NA	CASSDMGTETQYF
TRBV5-1	15	TRBJ2-1	NA	CASSTGTRPADEQFF
TRBV28	12	TRBJ1-5	NA	CASSIQGQPQHF
TRBV10-1	12	TRBJ1-5	NA	CASSGNNQPQHF
TRBV29-1	13	TRBJ2-3	TRBD2	CSVDSGVADTQYF
TRBV7-9	16	TRBJ1-4	TRBD1	CASSLQSDRVGEKLFF